This T cell receptor beta chain originates from a study of blood T cell repertoires in COVID-19. Assay: immunoSEQ multiplex PCR; the TCRdb copy retains only in-frame clones and omits some. The table shows roughly 150,000 clones, with about four fifths occurring only once. This CDR3 contains 13 residues. Unmatched junction bases numbered 5, after V lost 8 bases and J lost 3 bases. This sequence was found in a woman aged 80 or over with acute or convalescent COVID-19. This chain connects TRBV12-3 or TRBV12-4 to TRBJ1-2; 8 bases fit TRBD1. The sample was peripheral blood. The CDR3 sequence: CASSRQGHYGYTF. DNA of the CDR3: TGTGCCAGCTCCCGACAGGGGCACTATGGCTACACCTTC.